Following are 26 T cell receptor beta chains from one sample sequenced in a study of cytomegalovirus exposure and HLA in healthy donors. The PCR had 60 Vbeta and 13 Jbeta primers. The data were produced by immunoSEQ multiplex PCR, yet TCRdb's version contains in-frame clones alone and is incomplete. The data contain some 110,000 clones, roughly three quarters of them singletons. The source material was PBMCs. The receptors were sampled from a male donor in good health and CMV-seronegative.

This clone appeared a few times. The rearrangement links TRBV6-5 to TRBJ1-5, with 7 nucleotides matching TRBD1. The CDR3 is 15 residues long. Germline trimming cut 7 bases from V and 0 bases from J; bases unmatched to any gene: 6. CDR1 MNHEY and CDR2 SVGAGI come from the germline V gene. The CDR3 loop reads CASTKGTDSNQPQHF. Written as DNA, the CDR3 is TGTGCCAGCACTAAAGGGACAGATAGCAATCAGCCCCAGCATTTT.

The gene calls are TRBV6-5 and TRBJ2-6; perhaps TRBD2 as D (6 bases). The length of the CDR3 is 15 residues. Trimming took 7 bases from V and 0 from J, leaving 10 bases between them. Germline V CDR1 and CDR2: MNHEY, SVGAGI. The CDR3 DNA reads as TGTGCCAGCACCCGGGGGTTCTCTGGGGCCAACGTCCTGACTTTC. It specifies CASTRGFSGANVLTF.

This chain joins TRBV1 and TRBJ2-3; the table's D call, TRBD1, has no DNA check behind it. TRBV1 is reported as a pseudogene. The CDR3 is made up of 17 amino acids. CDR3 nucleotide sequence: TGCACCAGCAGCCAAGATTGCGGGACAGGGGTTGCAGATACGCAGTATTTT. It encodes CTSSQDCGTGVADTQYF.

The rearrangement uses TRBV27 and TRBJ1-2; possible D gene TRBD1, 5 bases. CDR3 length equals 18 residues. Germline-derived CDR1 and CDR2 are MNHEY and SMNVEV (reference sequence). Trimming stripped 2 bases from V and 2 bases from J, with 21 bases between. This CDR3 reads CASSLTSPRWGRNYGYTF. The DNA of the CDR3 is TGTGCCAGCAGTTTAACCTCCCCACGGTGGGGCAGGAACTATGGCTACACCTTC.

This chain connects TRBV18 to TRBJ2-3; 8 nucleotides match TRBD1. Germline assignment: CDR1 KGHSH and CDR2 LQKENI. The CDR3 consists of 13 residues. Trimming took 8 bases from V and 4 from J; bases not matched to a gene: 5. The CDR3 nucleotides are TGTGCCAGCCTCAGGGGGCGCGCAGATACGCAGTATTTT. Amino acid sequence: CASLRGRADTQYF.

Only one count was recorded for this clone. V gene TRBV7-6 combines with J gene TRBJ2-1, with 10 bases that match TRBD2. The CDR3 is 17 amino acids. Unmatched junction bases numbered 2, after V lost 0 bases and J lost 0 bases. Germline values: CDR1 SGHVS, CDR2 FNYEAQ. CDR3 in amino acids: CASSLASSGSSYNEQFF. DNA for the CDR3: TGTGCCAGCAGCTTAGCGTCTAGCGGGAGCTCCTACAATGAGCAGTTCTTC.

The chain carries TRBV7-9 and TRBJ2-5; the match to TRBD1 covers 10 bases. From germline, CDR1 is SEHNR and CDR2 FQNEAQ (reference sequence). This CDR3 has 15 residues. The V gene end was trimmed by 5 bases and the J gene end by 5 bases; junction bases not matched to a gene: 8. CDR3 in amino acids: CASSPRQGARETQYF. The CDR3 DNA follows: TGTGCCAGCAGCCCGCGACAGGGGGCGAGGGAGACCCAGTACTTC.

The rearrangement joins TRBV28 to TRBJ2-1; 12 positions agree with TRBD2. After removal of 4 bases from V and 0 bases from J, the junction contained 4 bases not matched to a gene. The CDR3 runs 17 residues. CDR1 and CDR2 from the germline V gene are MDHEN and SYDVKM. CDR3: CASSYPTSGGSYNEQFF. The CDR3, as DNA: TGTGCCAGCAGTTACCCGACTAGCGGGGGCTCCTACAATGAGCAGTTCTTC.

Here the CDR3 DNA reads TGTGCCAGCAGCAGGGGCGTCGGGGGGAATCGCAATCAGCCCCAGCATTTT. This translates into CASSRGVGGNRNQPQHF. The chain is built from TRBV7-8 and TRBJ1-5; TRBD1 is a possible D gene (5 bases). V was trimmed by 5 bases and J by 2 bases, leaving 19 bases between them. This CDR3 contains 17 residues. Per the germline V gene, CDR1 is SGHVS and CDR2 is FQNEAQ.

The chain is built from TRBV5-1 and TRBJ2-2, with D possibly TRBD1 on 6 matching bases. The ends were cut back, 0 bases at V and 6 bases at J, with 12 bases in the middle. The CDR3 spans 15 residues. Germline V gene lookup returns CDR1 SGHRS and CDR2 YFSETQ. CDR3 in amino acids: CASSLATQGPGELFF. The CDR3 DNA is TGCGCCAGCAGCTTGGCGACACAGGGCCCCGGGGAGCTGTTTTTT.

The CDR3 sequence: CASSLDGGGGNEQFF. In nucleotides, the CDR3 is TGTGCCAGCAGCTTAGACGGGGGTGGCGGCAATGAGCAGTTCTTC. V gene TRBV7-2 combines with J gene TRBJ2-1, with a tentative D call TRBD2 (6 bases). Trimming shortened V by 1 base and J by 6 bases, and 13 bases separated the two germline ends. Per the germline V gene, CDR1 is SGHTA and CDR2 is FQGNSA. CDR3 size: 15 residues.

J is TRBJ2-1 and V is TRBV20-1; D uncertain. CDR3 length: 11 residues. The germline gives CDR1 DFQATT, CDR2 SNEGSKA (reference sequence). With 4 bases removed from V and 12 bases from J, the gap between germline ends came to 13 bases. For the CDR3, the DNA is TGCAGTGCTATTCCTAGTAAGGTGCAGTTCTTC. Its translation: CSAIPSKVQFF.

This chain links TRBV25-1 with TRBJ1-5; no firm D call. V shed 3 bases and J shed 2 bases, with 8 bases lying between them. This CDR3 contains 14 residues. The V gene's germline CDR1 is MGHDK and CDR2 SYGVNS. CDR3 nucleotides: TGTGCCAGCAGTGATGGGCGGGGCAATCAGCCCCAGCATTTT. Amino acids: CASSDGRGNQPQHF.

The rearrangement links TRBV5-1 to TRBJ2-5; 10 bases line up with TRBD1. V was clipped by 4 bases and J by 2 bases; unmatched bases: 5. The CDR3 has 15 residues. From germline, CDR1 is SGHRS and CDR2 YFSETQ. The CDR3 coding sequence is TGCGCCAGCAGCATCCGGGACAGGGGTCAAGAGACCCAGTACTTC. This translates into CASSIRDRGQETQYF.

The chain is built from TRBV30 and TRBJ2-7; D is possibly TRBD2 (6 bases). CDR1 and CDR2 (germline): GTSNPN, SVGIG (reference sequence). CDR3 size: 16 residues. V lost 0 bases to trimming and J lost 1 base, with 16 bases between them. The CDR3 sequence is CAWSVPLAKSSYEQYF. In DNA, the CDR3 is TGTGCCTGGAGTGTTCCGCTAGCGAAGTCTTCCTACGAGCAGTACTTC.

V usage is TRBV4-1 and J usage is TRBJ2-3; TRBD2 matches 10 bases. The CDR3 has 20 residues. J gave up 7 bases and V 0 bases, and 19 bases lay outside the gene matches. Germline V gives CDR1 MGHRA, CDR2 YSYEKL. CDR3 sequence: CASSQDFGSGRSSIVNTQYF. The CDR3 nucleotides are TGCGCCAGCAGCCAAGATTTTGGTAGCGGGAGGTCCTCAATCGTGAATACGCAGTATTTT.

The V and J genes are TRBV6-5 and TRBJ2-3; TRBD2 agrees at 7 bases. The germline V gene has CDR1 MNHEY and CDR2 SVGAGI. V shed 5 bases and J 4 bases; nucleotides not matched to a gene: 9. The CDR3 contains 15 residues. CDR3 residues: CASSPPAGVSDTQYF. CDR3 in DNA: TGTGCCAGCAGTCCCCCGGCGGGAGTTTCAGATACGCAGTATTTT.

The rearrangement uses TRBV29-1 and TRBJ2-2; 11 bases are shared with TRBD2. Germline-derived CDR1 and CDR2 are SQVTM and ANQGSEA. V shed 4 bases and J 7 bases; nucleotides not matched to a gene: 8. The CDR3 has 15 amino acids. The CDR3 loop reads CSVVGGTSGHGELFF. The CDR3 bases are TGCAGCGTTGTAGGTGGGACTAGCGGTCACGGGGAGCTGTTTTTT.

The rearrangement links TRBV7-2 to TRBJ2-7; D not certain. In germline, CDR1 is SGHTA, CDR2 FQGNSA. The V gene lost 5 bases and the J gene lost 6 bases, with 14 bases spanning the gap. This CDR3 comprises 13 residues. DNA of the CDR3: TGTGCCAGCAGCGGAACACCGTCGGGCGAGCAGTACTTC. Amino acid sequence: CASSGTPSGEQYF.

The chain employs TRBV11-2 and TRBJ2-7; 13 positions match TRBD2. V gave up 5 bases and J gave up 5 bases; unmatched junction bases: 6. The CDR3 runs to 15 residues. Germline lookup yields CDR1 SGHAT and CDR2 FQNNGV. CDR3 DNA sequence: TGTGCCAGCAGCCGACTAGCGGGAGGAACGGACGAGCAGTACTTC. Encoded protein: CASSRLAGGTDEQYF.

A single count supports this clone. The V gene is TRBV9, the J gene TRBJ2-7; the match to TRBD2 covers 8 bases. Germline assignment: CDR1 SGDLS and CDR2 YYNGEE. The V segment lost 3 bases and the J segment 2 bases; nucleotides outside the gene matches: 4. The CDR3 consists of 14 residues. This chain's CDR3 is CASSEAGEAYEQYF. The DNA of the CDR3 is TGTGCCAGCAGCGAAGCGGGGGAAGCCTACGAGCAGTACTTC.

V and J are TRBV2 and TRBJ1-4, with 11 bases fitting TRBD1. CDR3 length equals 15 residues. V was pared by 6 bases and J by 4 bases, with 4 bases of the junction left unmatched. Germline loops: CDR1 SNHLY, CDR2 FYNNEI. The CDR3 protein is CASRGGTGGNEKLFF. The DNA for the CDR3 is TGTGCCAGCAGGGGGGGGACAGGGGGTAATGAAAAACTGTTTTTT.

This chain links TRBV6-1 with TRBJ2-2, with 8 bases aligning to TRBD1. There are 16 residues in the CDR3. Germline V CDR1 and CDR2: MNHNS, SASEGT. V lost 2 bases and J lost 6; bases outside the gene matches: 8. CDR3 bases: TGTGCCAGCAGTGAATACATGGACAGGGTGTCCGGGGAGCTGTTTTTT. Amino acids: CASSEYMDRVSGELFF.

This clone was seen a handful of times. This chain connects TRBV6-5 to TRBJ2-7; D ambiguous. The V gene's germline CDR1 is MNHEY and CDR2 SVGAGI. V lost 0 bases and J lost 7, with 19 bases in between. CDR3 length equals 16 residues. CDR3 coding DNA: TGTGCCAGCAGTTACTCGGTGCCTCTACCTCCTCTTGAGCAGTACTTC. Its translation is CASSYSVPLPPLEQYF.

This rearrangement joins TRBV10-3 to TRBJ2-2; 11 nucleotides match TRBD2. Trimming removed 6 bases from V and 4 bases from J; junction bases left unmatched: 10. Germline CDR1 and CDR2: ENHRY and SYGVKD. CDR3 size: 17 residues. CDR3 sequence reads: CAIRGELAGVRTGELFF. DNA for the CDR3: TGTGCCATCAGGGGGGAACTAGCGGGAGTCCGCACCGGGGAGCTGTTTTTT.

The genes are TRBV7-9 and TRBJ2-2, with D possibly TRBD2 on 6 matching bases. CDR1 is SEHNR, CDR2 FQNEAQ, per germline (reference sequence). Trimming took 2 bases from V and 6 from J, leaving 16 bases between them. This CDR3 comprises 16 residues. CDR3 region: CASSLQPGSWAGELFF. Written as DNA, the CDR3 is TGTGCCAGCAGCTTACAGCCCGGGAGCTGGGCCGGGGAGCTGTTTTTT.